A selection of T cell receptor beta chains follows, all from one sample in a study of shared clonotypes between healthy human individuals. Sequencing was performed with immunoSEQ multiplex PCR; in TCRdb, only in-frame clones are kept and a portion is missing. The profile covers more than 2,000,000 clones, with 85% to 95% appearing a single time and 0.39% taken by the ten largest. What was sequenced was naive CD4+ T cells from PBMCs. The receptors stem from a man between 18 and 35 years old in good health. Some clones in this sample may be carry-over from other donors' samples. CDR3s include the opening cysteine and the closing phenylalanine or tryptophan. Each record gives: CDR3 protein, CDR3 DNA, clone size, J gene, V gene, D gene. The D gene is left open where the match is weak. Rows give clone size only sometimes, using once, few, many, or a class for an expanded clone.

cdr3_aa: CASSPRGGDSAETQYF; cdr3_nt: TGTGCCAGCAGCCCCAGGGGGGGGGACAGTGCGGAGACCCAGTACTTC; clone_size: once; j_call: TRBJ2-5; v_call: TRBV7-9; d_call: NA
cdr3_aa: CASKGQPVNTGELFF; cdr3_nt: TGTGCCAGCAAGGGACAGCCGGTGAACACCGGGGAGCTGTTTTTT; clone_size: NA; j_call: TRBJ2-2; v_call: TRBV28; d_call: TRBD1
cdr3_aa: CASNRPGTGVEAFF; cdr3_nt: TGTGCCAGTAATAGACCGGGGACAGGGGTTGAAGCTTTCTTT; clone_size: NA; j_call: TRBJ1-1; v_call: TRBV19; d_call: TRBD1
cdr3_aa: CASRITGNSNQPQHF; cdr3_nt: TGTGCCAGCAGGATCACAGGGAATAGCAATCAGCCCCAGCATTTT; clone_size: NA; j_call: TRBJ1-5; v_call: TRBV27; d_call: NA
cdr3_aa: CATSREVNSPLHF; cdr3_nt: TGTGCCACCAGCAGAGAGGTTAATTCACCCCTCCACTTT; clone_size: NA; j_call: TRBJ1-6; v_call: TRBV15; d_call: NA
cdr3_aa: CASSRTSGSYNEQFF; cdr3_nt: TGCGCCAGCAGCCGGACTAGCGGCTCCTACAATGAGCAGTTCTTC; clone_size: NA; j_call: TRBJ2-1; v_call: TRBV5-1; d_call: TRBD2
cdr3_aa: CASSQSTGTGFSEQYF; cdr3_nt: TGCGCCAGCAGCCAGAGCACCGGGACAGGGTTTTCCGAGCAGTACTTC; clone_size: NA; j_call: TRBJ2-7; v_call: TRBV5-1; d_call: TRBD1
cdr3_aa: CASSYSAALRQPQHF; cdr3_nt: TGTGCCAGCAGTTACTCGGCGGCACTGCGTCAGCCCCAGCATTTT; clone_size: NA; j_call: TRBJ1-5; v_call: TRBV6-5; d_call: NA
cdr3_aa: CASSSNLHRATGNTIYF; cdr3_nt: TGTGCCAGCAGTTCCAACCTCCACCGGGCAACTGGAAACACCATATATTTT; clone_size: once; j_call: TRBJ1-3; v_call: TRBV28; d_call: NA
cdr3_aa: CASSLDGGAGMNTEAFF; cdr3_nt: TGTGCCAGCAGCTTAGACGGCGGGGCAGGCATGAACACTGAAGCTTTCTTT; clone_size: NA; j_call: TRBJ1-1; v_call: TRBV7-9; d_call: NA
cdr3_aa: CATSEAGASGANVLTF; cdr3_nt: TGTGCCACCAGCGAAGCGGGAGCTTCTGGGGCCAACGTCCTGACTTTC; clone_size: NA; j_call: TRBJ2-6; v_call: TRBV15; d_call: TRBD2
cdr3_aa: CASSLRGSTGELFF; cdr3_nt: TGTGCCAGCAGCCTGAGGGGATCTACCGGGGAGCTGTTTTTT; clone_size: NA; j_call: TRBJ2-2; v_call: TRBV7-9; d_call: NA
cdr3_aa: CASNGWGPGTYEQYF; cdr3_nt: TGTGCCAGCAACGGATGGGGGCCCGGAACCTACGAGCAGTACTTC; clone_size: NA; j_call: TRBJ2-7; v_call: TRBV6-1; d_call: NA
cdr3_aa: CASSVAGRGYTF; cdr3_nt: TGTGCCAGCAGTGTGGCTGGTCGCGGCTACACCTTC; clone_size: NA; j_call: TRBJ1-2; v_call: TRBV2; d_call: NA